This TCR beta chain was sequenced during a study of control samples from healthy donors and cancer patients. From germline, CDR1 is SGDLS and CDR2 YYNGEE. V lost 6 bases to trimming and J lost 0 bases; unmatched junction nucleotides: 2. This CDR3 has 14 residues. Assay: immunoSEQ multiplex PCR; the TCRdb copy retains only in-frame clones and omits some. In the table there are 100,000 to 150,000 clones, roughly 84% of which are singletons. The sequenced material came from blood. The TCR was taken from a man between 18 and 29 years old in good health. This sequence joins TRBV9 and TRBJ2-1, with 8 bases lining up with TRBD1. The CDR3 bases are TGTGCCAGCAACGACAGGGGCTCCTACAATGAGCAGTTCTTC. Translation: CASNDRGSYNEQFF.